The clone carrying this T cell receptor (beta chain) appeared a few times. These data originate in a study of blood T cell repertoires in COVID-19. V lost 3 bases and J 0 bases, leaving 4 bases between the germline ends. The CDR3 runs 12 residues. CDR1 is SGHNT, CDR2 YYREEE, per germline (reference sequence). Data came from immunoSEQ multiplex PCR; TCRdb stores just in-frame clones and leaves some out. The sample records 350,000 to 450,000 clones, approximately 89% being singletons. Sequenced material: PBMCs or T cells enriched from blood (not recorded which). The chain couples TRBV5-4 to TRBJ2-7; no clear D gene. The clonotype was recovered from a woman aged 35 to 49 who had been exposed to COVID-19. The CDR3 region is CASSSGSYEQYF. The CDR3 nucleotides are TGTGCCAGCAGCTCCGGCTCCTACGAGCAGTACTTC. The variable domain in full, with the rest retrieved from reference TRBV5-4 and TRBJ2-7, is ETGVTQSPTHLIKTRGQQVTLRCSSQSGHNTVSWYQQALGQGPQFIFQYYREEENGRGNFPPRFSGLQFPNYSSELNVNALELDDSALYLCASSSGSYEQYFGPGTRLTVT.